The 5 T cell receptor beta chains below were found in one sample sequenced in a study of blood T cell repertoires in COVID-19. Produced via immunoSEQ multiplex PCR; TCRdb's table is partial and in-frame only. This table holds around 430,000 clones, just under 90% found once. The specimen sequenced was PBMCs or T cells enriched from blood (not recorded which). These receptors came from a woman in her 50s who had recovered from COVID-19.

This clone has only one observation. The chain employs TRBV25-1 and TRBJ1-4; D possibly corresponds to TRBD1 (5 bases). Germline V gene lookup returns CDR1 MGHDK and CDR2 SYGVNS. V dropped 6 bases and J dropped 6 bases, with 8 bases sitting between them. The CDR3 contains 12 residues. CDR3 DNA: TGTGCCAGCAGCAGGGTGGATGAAAAACTGTTTTTT. As protein: CASSRVDEKLFF. Using reference TRBV25-1 and TRBJ1-4 for the parts outside the CDR3, the full variable domain is EADIYQTPRYLVIGTGKKITLECSQTMGHDKMYWYQQDPGMELHLIHYSYGVNSTEKGDLSSESTVSRIRTEHFPLTLESARPSHTSQYLCASSRVDEKLFFGSGTQLSVL.

This clone came up once. V is TRBV27 and J is TRBJ2-1, with 10 bases lining up with TRBD1. Germline assignment: CDR1 MNHEY and CDR2 SMNVEV (reference sequence). Losses at the gene ends were 3 bases for V and 7 bases for J; bases not matched to a gene: 9. The CDR3 extends over 16 amino acids. CDR3 protein: CASSFLDRGQRNEQFF. The CDR3 DNA follows: TGTGCCAGCAGTTTCCTCGACAGGGGGCAACGTAATGAGCAGTTCTTC.

The V and J genes are TRBV11-1 and TRBJ2-7; 7 bases are a match to TRBD1. The CDR3 is made up of 13 amino acids. Germline V gives CDR1 SGHAT, CDR2 FQDESV (reference sequence). J was trimmed by 1 base and V by 8 bases; bases with no gene match: 5. The CDR3 spells CASSGGSSYEQYF. The CDR3 DNA is TGTGCCAGCTCAGGGGGATCATCCTACGAGCAGTACTTC.

The chain uses TRBV7-9 and TRBJ1-1; possible D gene TRBD1, 6 bases. V lost 1 base and J lost 2, with 11 bases in between. The CDR3 is 15 residues long. Looked up from germline, CDR1 is SEHNR and CDR2 is FQNEAQ (reference sequence). The CDR3 DNA reads TGTGCCAGCAGCTTAGAGGGGGTGAAAAACACTGAAGCTTTCTTT. Its translation is CASSLEGVKNTEAFF.

This rearrangement joins TRBV20-1 to TRBJ1-1, with TRBD1 as a possible D gene (6 bases). Germline lookup yields CDR1 DFQATT and CDR2 SNEGSKA (reference sequence). This CDR3 has 15 residues. Trimming took 3 bases from V and 5 from J, leaving 19 bases between them. DNA of the CDR3: TGCAGTGCTAGTACAGGGCCCTTATACCTAACTGAAGCTTTCTTT. Translating gives CSASTGPLYLTEAFF.